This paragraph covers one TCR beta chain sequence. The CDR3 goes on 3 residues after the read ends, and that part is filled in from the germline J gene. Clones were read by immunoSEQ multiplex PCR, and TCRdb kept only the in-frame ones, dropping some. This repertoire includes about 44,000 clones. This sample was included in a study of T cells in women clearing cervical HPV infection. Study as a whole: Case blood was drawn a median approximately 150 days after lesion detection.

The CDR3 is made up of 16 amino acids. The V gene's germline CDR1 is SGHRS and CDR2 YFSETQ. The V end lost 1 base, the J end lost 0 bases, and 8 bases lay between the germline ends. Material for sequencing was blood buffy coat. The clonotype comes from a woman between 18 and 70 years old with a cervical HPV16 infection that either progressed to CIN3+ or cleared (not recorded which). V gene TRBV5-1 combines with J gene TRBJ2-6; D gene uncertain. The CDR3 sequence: CASSLNSDSGANVLTF. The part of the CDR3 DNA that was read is TGCGCCAGCAGCTTGAACAGTGACTCTGGGGCCAACGTC. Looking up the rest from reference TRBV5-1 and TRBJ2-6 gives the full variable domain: KAGVTQTPRYLIKTRGQQVTLSCSPISGHRSVSWYQQTPGQGLQFLFEYFSETQRNKGNFPGRFSGRQFSNSRSEMNVSTLELGDSALYLCASSLNSDSGANVLTFGAGSRLTVL.